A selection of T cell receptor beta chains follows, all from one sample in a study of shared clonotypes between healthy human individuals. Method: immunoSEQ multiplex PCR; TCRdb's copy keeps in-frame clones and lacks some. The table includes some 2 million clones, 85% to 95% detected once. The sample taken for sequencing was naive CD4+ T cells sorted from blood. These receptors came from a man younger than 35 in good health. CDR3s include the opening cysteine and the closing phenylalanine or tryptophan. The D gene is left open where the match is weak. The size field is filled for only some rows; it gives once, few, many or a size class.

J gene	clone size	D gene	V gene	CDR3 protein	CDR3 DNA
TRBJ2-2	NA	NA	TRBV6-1	CASRLQTGTGELFF	TGTGCCAGCAGGCTCCAAACAGGAACCGGGGAGCTGTTTTTT
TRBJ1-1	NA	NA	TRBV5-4	CASSPSLQQNTEAFF	TGTGCCAGCAGCCCCAGCCTACAGCAGAACACTGAAGCTTTCTTT
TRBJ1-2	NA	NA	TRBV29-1	CSSQKTPGGYTF	TGCAGCTCCCAGAAGACCCCGGGGGGCTACACCTTC
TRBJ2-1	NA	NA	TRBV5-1	CASSLAGQGRNEQFF	TGCGCCAGCAGCTTGGCTGGCCAGGGGAGGAATGAGCAGTTCTTC
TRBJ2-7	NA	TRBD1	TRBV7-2	CASSSTGGPYEQYF	TGTGCCAGCAGCTCTACAGGGGGTCCCTACGAGCAGTACTTC
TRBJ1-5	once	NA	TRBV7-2	CASSLDGGLNQPQHF	TGTGCCAGCAGCTTAGATGGGGGGCTCAATCAGCCCCAGCATTTT
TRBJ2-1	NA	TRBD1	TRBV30	CAWSGTGTGGSYNEQFF	TGTGCCTGGAGTGGAACCGGGACAGGGGGCTCCTACAATGAGCAGTTCTTC
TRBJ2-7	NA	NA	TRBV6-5	CASSPGDAYEQYF	TGTGCCAGCAGTCCGGGGGATGCCTACGAGCAGTACTTC
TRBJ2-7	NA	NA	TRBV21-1	CASSKADCGGTYEQYF	TGTGCCAGCAGCAAAGCCGACTGTGGGGGGACCTACGAGCAGTACTTC
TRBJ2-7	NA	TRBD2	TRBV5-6	CASSFFWTSGGSNEQYF	TGTGCCAGCAGCTTCTTTTGGACTAGCGGGGGTAGCAACGAGCAGTACTTC
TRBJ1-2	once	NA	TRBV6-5	CASSYSGRVSGYTF	TGTGCCAGCAGTTACTCCGGGAGGGTAAGCGGCTACACCTTC